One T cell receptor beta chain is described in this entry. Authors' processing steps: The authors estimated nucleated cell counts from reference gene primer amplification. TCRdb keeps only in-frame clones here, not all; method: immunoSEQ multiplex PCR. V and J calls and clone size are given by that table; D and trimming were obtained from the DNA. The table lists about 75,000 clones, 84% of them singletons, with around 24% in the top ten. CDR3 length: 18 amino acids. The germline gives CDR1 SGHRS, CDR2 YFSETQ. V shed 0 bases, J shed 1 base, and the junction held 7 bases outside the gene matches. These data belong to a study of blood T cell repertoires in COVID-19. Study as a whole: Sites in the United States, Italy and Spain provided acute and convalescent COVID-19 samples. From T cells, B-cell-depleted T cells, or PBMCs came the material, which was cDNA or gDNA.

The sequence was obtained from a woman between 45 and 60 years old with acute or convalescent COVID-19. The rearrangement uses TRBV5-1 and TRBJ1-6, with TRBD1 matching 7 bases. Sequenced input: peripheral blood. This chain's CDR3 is CASSLGDRGTSYNSPLHF. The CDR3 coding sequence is TGCGCCAGCAGCTTGGGGGACAGAGGTACATCCTATAATTCACCCCTCCACTTT.